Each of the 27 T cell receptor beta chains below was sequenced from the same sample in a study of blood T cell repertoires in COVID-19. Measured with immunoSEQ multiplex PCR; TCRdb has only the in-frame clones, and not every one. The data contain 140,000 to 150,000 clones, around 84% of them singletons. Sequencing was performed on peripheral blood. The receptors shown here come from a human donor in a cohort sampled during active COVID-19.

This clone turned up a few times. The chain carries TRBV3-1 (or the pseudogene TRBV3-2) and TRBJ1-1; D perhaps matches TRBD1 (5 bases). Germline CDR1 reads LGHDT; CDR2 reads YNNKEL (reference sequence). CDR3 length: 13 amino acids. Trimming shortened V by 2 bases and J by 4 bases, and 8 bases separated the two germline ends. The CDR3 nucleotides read TGTGCCAGCAGCCAATTCAGGGCCACTGAAGCTTTCTTT. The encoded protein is CASSQFRATEAFF.

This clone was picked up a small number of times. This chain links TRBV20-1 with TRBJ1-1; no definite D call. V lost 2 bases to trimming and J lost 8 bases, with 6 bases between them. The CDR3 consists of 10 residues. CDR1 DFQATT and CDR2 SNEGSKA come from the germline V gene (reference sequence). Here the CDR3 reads CSARKEEAFF. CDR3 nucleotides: TGCAGTGCTAGAAAGGAGGAAGCTTTCTTT.

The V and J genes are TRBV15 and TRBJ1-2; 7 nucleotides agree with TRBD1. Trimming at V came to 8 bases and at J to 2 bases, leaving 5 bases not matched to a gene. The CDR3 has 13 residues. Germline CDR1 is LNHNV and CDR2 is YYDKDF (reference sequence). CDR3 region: CATSEGANYGYTF. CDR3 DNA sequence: TGTGCCACCTCGGAGGGGGCCAACTATGGCTACACCTTC.

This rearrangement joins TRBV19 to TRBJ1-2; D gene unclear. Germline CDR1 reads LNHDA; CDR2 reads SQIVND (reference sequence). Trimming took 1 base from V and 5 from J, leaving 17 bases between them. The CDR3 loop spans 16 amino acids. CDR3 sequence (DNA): TGTGCCAGTAGTATAGTTTCCACCAACTCTATTTATGGCTACACCTTC. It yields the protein CASSIVSTNSIYGYTF.

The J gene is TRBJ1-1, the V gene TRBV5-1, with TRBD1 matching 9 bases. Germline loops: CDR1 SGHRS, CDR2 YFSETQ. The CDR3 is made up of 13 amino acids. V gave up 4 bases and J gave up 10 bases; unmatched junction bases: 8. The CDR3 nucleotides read TGCGCCAGCAGCCTGGGACAGGGTGGGGGAGCTTTCTTT. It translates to CASSLGQGGGAFF.

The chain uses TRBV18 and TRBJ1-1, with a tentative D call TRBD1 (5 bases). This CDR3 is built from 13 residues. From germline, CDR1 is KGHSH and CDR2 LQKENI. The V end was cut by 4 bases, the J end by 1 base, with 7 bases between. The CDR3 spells CASSQDRNTEAFF. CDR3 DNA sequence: TGTGCCAGCTCACAAGACAGGAACACTGAAGCTTTCTTT.

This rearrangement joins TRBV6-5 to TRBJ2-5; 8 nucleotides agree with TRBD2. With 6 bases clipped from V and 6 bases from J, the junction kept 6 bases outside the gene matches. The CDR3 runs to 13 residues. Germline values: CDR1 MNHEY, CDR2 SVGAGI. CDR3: CASSRGGEQTQYF. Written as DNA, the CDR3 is TGTGCCAGCAGCCGGGGGGGGGAACAGACCCAGTACTTC.

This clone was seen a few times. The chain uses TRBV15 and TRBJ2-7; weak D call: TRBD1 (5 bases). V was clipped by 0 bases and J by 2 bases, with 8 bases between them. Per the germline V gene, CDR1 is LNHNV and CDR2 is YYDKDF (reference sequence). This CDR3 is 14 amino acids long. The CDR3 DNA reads TGTGCCACCAGCAGAGAGGCAGGGCCCTACGAGCAGTACTTC. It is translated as CATSREAGPYEQYF.

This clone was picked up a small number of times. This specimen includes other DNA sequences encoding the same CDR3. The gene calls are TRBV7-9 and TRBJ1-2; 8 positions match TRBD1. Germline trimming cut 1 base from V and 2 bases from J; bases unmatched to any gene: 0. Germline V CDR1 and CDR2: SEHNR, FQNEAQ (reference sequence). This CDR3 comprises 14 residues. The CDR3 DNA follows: TGTGCCAGCAGCTTAGGACAGGGGAACTATGGCTACACCTTC. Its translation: CASSLGQGNYGYTF. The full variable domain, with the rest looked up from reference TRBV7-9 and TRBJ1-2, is DTGVSQNPRHKITKRGQNVTFRCDPISEHNRLYWYRQTLGQGPEFLTYFQNEAQLEKSRLLSDRFSAERPKGSFSTLEIQRTEQGDSAMYLCASSLGQGNYGYTFGSGTRLTVV.

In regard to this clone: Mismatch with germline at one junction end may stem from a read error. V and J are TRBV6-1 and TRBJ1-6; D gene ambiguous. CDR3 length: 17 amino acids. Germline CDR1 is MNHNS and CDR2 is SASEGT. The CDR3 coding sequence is TGTGCCAGCAGTAAAGCCCCAGGTAGAGACTATAATTCACCCCTCCACTTT. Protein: CASSKAPGRDYNSPLHF.

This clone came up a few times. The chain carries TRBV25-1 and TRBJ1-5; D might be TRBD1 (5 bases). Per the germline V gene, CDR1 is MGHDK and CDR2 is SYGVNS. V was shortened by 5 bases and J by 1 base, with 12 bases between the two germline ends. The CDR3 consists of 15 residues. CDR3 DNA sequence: TGTGCCAGCAGTTACCGACAGAAGAGCAATCAGCCCCAGCATTTT. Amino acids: CASSYRQKSNQPQHF.

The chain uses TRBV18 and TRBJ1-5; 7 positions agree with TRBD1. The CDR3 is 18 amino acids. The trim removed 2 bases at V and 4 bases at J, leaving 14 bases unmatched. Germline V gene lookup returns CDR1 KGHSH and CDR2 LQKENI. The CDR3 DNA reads TGTGCCAGCTCACCAGCCAGGGGGAAAGGGGAAAAAAATCAGCCCCAGCATTTT. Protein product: CASSPARGKGEKNQPQHF.

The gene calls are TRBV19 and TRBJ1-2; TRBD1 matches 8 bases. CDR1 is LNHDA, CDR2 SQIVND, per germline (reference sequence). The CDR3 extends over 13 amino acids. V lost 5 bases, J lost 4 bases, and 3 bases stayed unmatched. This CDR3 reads CASSFTGGYGYTF. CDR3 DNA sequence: TGTGCCAGTAGTTTCACAGGGGGCTATGGCTACACCTTC.

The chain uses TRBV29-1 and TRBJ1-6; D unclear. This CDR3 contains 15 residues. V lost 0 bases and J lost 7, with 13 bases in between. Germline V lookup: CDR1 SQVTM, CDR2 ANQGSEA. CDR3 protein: CSVEDRHKLNSPLHF. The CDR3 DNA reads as TGCAGCGTTGAAGATCGTCACAAACTAAATTCACCCCTCCACTTT.

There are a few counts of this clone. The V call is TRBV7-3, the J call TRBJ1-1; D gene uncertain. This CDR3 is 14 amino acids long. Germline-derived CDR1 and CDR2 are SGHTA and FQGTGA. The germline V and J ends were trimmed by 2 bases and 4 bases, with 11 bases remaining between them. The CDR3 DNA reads TGTGCCAGCAGCTTAGAACCCCTGAGCACTGAAGCTTTCTTT. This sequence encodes CASSLEPLSTEAFF.

The CDR3 coding sequence is TGTGCCTGGAGTCAGACAAGGAACAATCAGCCCCAGCATTTT. Translation gives CAWSQTRNNQPQHF. The V gene is TRBV30, the J gene TRBJ1-5; D gene uncertain. The CDR3 has 14 residues. With 2 bases removed from V and 3 bases from J, the gap between germline ends came to 11 bases. The V gene's germline CDR1 is GTSNPN and CDR2 SVGIG (reference sequence).

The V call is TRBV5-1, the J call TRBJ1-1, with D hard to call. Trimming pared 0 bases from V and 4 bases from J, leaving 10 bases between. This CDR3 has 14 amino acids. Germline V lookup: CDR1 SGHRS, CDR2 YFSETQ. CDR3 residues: CASSLGGSGTEAFF. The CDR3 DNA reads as TGCGCCAGCAGCTTGGGTGGGAGCGGCACTGAAGCTTTCTTT.

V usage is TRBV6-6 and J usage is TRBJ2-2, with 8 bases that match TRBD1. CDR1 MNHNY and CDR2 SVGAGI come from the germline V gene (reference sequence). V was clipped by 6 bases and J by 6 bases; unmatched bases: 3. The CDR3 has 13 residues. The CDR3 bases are TGTGCCAGCAGGTCACAGGGGGCCGGGGAGCTGTTTTTT. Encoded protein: CASRSQGAGELFF.

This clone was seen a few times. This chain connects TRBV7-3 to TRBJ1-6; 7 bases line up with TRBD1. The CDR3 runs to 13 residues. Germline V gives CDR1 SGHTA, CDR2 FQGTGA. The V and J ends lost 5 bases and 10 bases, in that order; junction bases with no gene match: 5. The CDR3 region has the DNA TGTGCCAGCAGCGCGGGACAGTTCTCACCCCTCCACTTT. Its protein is CASSAGQFSPLHF.

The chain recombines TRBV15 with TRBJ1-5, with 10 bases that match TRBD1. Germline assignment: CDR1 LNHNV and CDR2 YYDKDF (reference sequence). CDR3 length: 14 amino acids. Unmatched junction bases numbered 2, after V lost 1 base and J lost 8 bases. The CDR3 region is CATSRGQGAEPQHF. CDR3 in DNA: TGTGCCACCAGCAGAGGACAGGGGGCTGAGCCCCAGCATTTT.

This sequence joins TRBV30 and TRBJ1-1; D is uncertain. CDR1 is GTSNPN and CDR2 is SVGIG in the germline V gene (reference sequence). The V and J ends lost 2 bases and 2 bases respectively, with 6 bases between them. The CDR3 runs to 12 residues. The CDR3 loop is CAWSPLNTEAFF. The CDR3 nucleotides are TGTGCCTGGAGTCCCCTCAACACTGAAGCTTTCTTT.

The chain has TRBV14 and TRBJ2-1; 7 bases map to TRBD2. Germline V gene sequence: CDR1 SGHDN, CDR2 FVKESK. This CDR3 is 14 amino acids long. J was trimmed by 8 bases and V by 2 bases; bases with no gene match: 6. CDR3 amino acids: CASSQFLAVDEQFF. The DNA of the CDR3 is TGTGCCAGCAGCCAATTTCTAGCGGTGGATGAGCAGTTCTTC.

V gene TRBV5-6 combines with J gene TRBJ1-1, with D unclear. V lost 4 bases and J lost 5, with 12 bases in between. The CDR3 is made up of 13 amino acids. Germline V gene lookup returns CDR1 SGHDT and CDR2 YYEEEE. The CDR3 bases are TGTGCCAGCAGCGGGTGGGAGGGAACTGAAGCTTTCTTT. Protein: CASSGWEGTEAFF.

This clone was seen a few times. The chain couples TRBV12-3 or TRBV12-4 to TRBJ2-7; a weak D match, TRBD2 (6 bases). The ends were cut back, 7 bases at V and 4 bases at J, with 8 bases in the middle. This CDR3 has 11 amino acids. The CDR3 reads CASTRGYEQYF. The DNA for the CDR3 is TGTGCCAGCACCCGGGGGTACGAGCAGTACTTC.

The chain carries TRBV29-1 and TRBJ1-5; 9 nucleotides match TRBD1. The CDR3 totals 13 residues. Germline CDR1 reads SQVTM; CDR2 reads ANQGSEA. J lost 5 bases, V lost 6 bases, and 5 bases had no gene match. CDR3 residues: CSVRDREDQPQHF. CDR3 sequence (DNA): TGCAGCGTCCGGGACAGGGAGGATCAGCCCCAGCATTTT.

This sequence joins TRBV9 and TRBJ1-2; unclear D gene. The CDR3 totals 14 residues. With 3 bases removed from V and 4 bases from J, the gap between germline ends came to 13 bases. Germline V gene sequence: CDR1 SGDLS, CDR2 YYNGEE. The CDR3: CASSDGRVGYGYTF. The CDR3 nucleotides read TGTGCCAGCAGCGACGGGAGGGTTGGCTATGGCTACACCTTC.

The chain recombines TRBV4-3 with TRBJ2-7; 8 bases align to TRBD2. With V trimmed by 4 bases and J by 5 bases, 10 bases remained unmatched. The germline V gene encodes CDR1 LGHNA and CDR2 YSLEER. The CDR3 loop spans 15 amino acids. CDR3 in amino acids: CASSPRLAGPNEQYF. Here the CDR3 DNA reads TGCGCCAGCAGCCCGCGGCTAGCGGGTCCAAACGAGCAGTACTTC.